This TCR beta chain was observed in a study of blood T cell repertoires in COVID-19. Looking at the study overall: Italy, Spain and the United States were the sources of the convalescent and acute COVID-19 samples.

Some clones are missing from TCRdb's copy, which holds only in-frame ones; the method was immunoSEQ multiplex PCR. The sample holds about 180,000 clones, almost 80% seen once. Germline V CDR1 and CDR2: MDHEN, SYDVKM. The CDR3 spans 11 residues. The V end was cut by 8 bases, the J end by 1 base, with 5 bases between. Either two negative PCRs, clearance, or symptom resolution qualified Cohort 3 donors as recovered. The sequencing input was PBMCs or T cells enriched from blood (not recorded which). The gene calls are TRBV28 and TRBJ1-1; D not certain. This sequence was found in a woman between 45 and 60 years old who had recovered from COVID-19. CDR3 loop: CASLRNTEAFF. The CDR3 coding sequence is TGTGCCAGCCTCAGGAACACTGAAGCTTTCTTT.